The source of this T cell receptor (beta chain) is a study of T cells in localized non-small cell lung cancer. Study results and limitations: Clonality of T cells reached its maximum in uninvolved adjacent lung, surpassing tumor. Paired adjacent lung recovered a median about 60 of the top 100 tumor clones.

The CDR3 is made up of 13 amino acids. CDR1 and CDR2 from the germline V gene are LNHDA and SQIVND (reference sequence). V was cut by 5 bases and J by 4 bases, with 10 bases left in between. TCRdb's copy holds only in-frame clones and misses some; the assay was immunoSEQ multiplex PCR. The top ten hold roughly 6% of the sample, which has over a thousand clones, approximately 37% seen once. Details on this clone: The antigen remains undetermined.

Sequenced here: lung tumor tissue, sampled before any cancer treatment. The rearrangement links TRBV19 to TRBJ2-3; unclear D gene. This receptor was taken from an older female donor with stage II lung adenocarcinoma. The CDR3, as DNA: TGTGCCAGTAGTCTTCAGACCCCAGATACGCAGTATTTT. It is translated as CASSLQTPDTQYF.